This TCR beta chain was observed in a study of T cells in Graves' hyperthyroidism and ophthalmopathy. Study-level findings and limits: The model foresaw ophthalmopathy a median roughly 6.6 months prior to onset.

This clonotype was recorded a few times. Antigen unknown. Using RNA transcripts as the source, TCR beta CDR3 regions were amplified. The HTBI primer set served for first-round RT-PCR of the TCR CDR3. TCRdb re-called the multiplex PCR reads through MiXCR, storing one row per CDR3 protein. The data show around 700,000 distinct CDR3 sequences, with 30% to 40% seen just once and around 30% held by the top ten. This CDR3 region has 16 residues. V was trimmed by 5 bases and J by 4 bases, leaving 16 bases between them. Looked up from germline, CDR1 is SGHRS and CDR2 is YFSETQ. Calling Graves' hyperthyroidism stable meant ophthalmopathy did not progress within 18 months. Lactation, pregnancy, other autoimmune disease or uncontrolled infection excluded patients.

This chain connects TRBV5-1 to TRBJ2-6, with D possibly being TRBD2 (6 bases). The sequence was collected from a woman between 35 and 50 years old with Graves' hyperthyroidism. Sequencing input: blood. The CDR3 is CASRLFGGSGANVLTF. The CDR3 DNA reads TGCGCCAGCAGACTTTTTGGGGGGTCCGGGGCCAACGTCCTGACTTTC.